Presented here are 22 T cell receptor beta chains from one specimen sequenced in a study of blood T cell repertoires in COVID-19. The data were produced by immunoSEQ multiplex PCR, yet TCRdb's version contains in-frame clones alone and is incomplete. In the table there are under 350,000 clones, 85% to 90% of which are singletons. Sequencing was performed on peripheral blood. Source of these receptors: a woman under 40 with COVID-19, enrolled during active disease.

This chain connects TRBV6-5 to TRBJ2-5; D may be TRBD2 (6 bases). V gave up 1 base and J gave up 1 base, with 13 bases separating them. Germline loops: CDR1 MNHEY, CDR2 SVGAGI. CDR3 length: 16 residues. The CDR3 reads CASSYLARGSQETQYF. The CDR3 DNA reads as TGTGCCAGCAGTTACTTAGCCCGGGGGAGCCAAGAGACCCAGTACTTC.

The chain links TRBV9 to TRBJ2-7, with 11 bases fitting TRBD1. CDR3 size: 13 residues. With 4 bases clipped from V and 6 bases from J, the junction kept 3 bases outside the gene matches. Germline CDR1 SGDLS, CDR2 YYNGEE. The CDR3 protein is CASSLGTGGEQYF. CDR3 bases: TGTGCCAGCAGCCTAGGGACAGGGGGCGAGCAGTACTTC.

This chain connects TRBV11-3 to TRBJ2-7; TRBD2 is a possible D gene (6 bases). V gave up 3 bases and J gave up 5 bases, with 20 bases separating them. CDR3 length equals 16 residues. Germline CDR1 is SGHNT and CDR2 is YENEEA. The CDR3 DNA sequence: TGTGCCAGCAGCTTGGGTCGGGGCCGGCCGGGGGACGAGCAGTACTTC. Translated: CASSLGRGRPGDEQYF. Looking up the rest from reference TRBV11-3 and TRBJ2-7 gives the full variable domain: EAGVVQSPRYKIIEKKQPVAFWCNPISGHNTLYWYLQNLGQGPELLIRYENEEAVDDSQLPKDRFSAERLKGVDSTLKIQPAELGDSAVYLCASSLGRGRPGDEQYFGPGTRLTVT.

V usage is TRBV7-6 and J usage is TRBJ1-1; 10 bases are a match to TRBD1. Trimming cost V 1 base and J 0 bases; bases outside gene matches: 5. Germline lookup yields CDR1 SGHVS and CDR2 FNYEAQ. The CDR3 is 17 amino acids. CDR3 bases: TGTGCCAGCAGCTTAGTTGCGACAGGGGGCGTGAACACTGAAGCTTTCTTT. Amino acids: CASSLVATGGVNTEAFF.

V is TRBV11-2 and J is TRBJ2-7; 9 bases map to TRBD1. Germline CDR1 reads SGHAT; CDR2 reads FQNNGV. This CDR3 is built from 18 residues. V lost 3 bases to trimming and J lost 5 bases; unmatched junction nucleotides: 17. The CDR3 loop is CASSFHAGMGQGVNEQYF. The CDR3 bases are TGTGCCAGCAGCTTCCACGCCGGGATGGGACAGGGTGTCAACGAGCAGTACTTC.

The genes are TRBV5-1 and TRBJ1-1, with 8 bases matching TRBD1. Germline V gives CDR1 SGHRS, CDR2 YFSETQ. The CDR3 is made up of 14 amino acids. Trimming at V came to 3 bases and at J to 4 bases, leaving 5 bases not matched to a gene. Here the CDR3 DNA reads TGCGCCAGCAGCTGGGGACAGGCGGGCACTGAAGCTTTCTTT. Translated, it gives CASSWGQAGTEAFF.

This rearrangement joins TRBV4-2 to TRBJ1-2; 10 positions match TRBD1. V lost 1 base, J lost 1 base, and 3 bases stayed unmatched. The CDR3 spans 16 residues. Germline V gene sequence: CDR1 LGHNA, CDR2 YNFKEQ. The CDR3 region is CASSQGGTGDNYGYTF. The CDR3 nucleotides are TGTGCCAGCAGCCAAGGGGGGACAGGGGATAACTATGGCTACACCTTC.

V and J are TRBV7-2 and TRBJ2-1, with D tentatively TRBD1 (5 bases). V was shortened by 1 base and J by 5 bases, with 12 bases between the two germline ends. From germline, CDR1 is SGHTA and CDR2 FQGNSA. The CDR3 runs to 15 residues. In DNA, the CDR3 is TGTGCCAGCAGCTTAGATCTTTGGACAAACAATGAGCAGTTCTTC. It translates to CASSLDLWTNNEQFF.

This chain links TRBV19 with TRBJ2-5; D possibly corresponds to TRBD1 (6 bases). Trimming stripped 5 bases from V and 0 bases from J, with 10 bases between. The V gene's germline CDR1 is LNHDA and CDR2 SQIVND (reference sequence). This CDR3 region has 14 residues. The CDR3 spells CASSHTGYQETQYF. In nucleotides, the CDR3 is TGTGCCAGTAGTCATACAGGGTACCAAGAGACCCAGTACTTC.

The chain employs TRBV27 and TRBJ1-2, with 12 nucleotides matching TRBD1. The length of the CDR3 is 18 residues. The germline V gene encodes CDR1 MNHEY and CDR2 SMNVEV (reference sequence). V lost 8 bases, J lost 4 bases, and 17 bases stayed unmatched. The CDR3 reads CASGPAGTGGAATYGYTF. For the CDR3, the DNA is TGTGCCAGCGGACCAGCCGGGACAGGGGGCGCAGCCACCTATGGCTACACCTTC.

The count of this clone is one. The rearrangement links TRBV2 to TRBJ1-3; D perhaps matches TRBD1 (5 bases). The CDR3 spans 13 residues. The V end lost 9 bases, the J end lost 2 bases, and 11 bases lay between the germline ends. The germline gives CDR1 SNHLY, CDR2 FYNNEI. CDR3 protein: CARLQGTGNTIYF. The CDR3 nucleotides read TGTGCCAGACTCCAGGGTACTGGAAACACCATATATTTT. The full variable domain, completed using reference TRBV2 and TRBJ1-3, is EPEVTQTPSHQVTQMGQEVILRCVPISNHLYFYWYRQILGQKVEFLVSFYNNEISEKSEIFDDQFSVERPDGSNFTLKIRSTKLEDSAMYFCARLQGTGNTIYFGEGSWLTVV.

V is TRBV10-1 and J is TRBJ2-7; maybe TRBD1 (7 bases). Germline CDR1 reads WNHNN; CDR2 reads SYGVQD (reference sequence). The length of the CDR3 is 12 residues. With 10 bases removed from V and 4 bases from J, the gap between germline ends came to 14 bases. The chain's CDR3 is CAIEGGQYEQYV. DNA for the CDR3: TGCGCCATCGAGGGGGGACAGTACGAGCAGTACGTC.

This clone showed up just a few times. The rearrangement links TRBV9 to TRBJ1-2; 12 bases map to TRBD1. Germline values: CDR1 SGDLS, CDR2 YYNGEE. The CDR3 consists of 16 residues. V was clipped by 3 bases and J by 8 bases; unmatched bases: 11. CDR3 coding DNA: TGTGCCAGCAGCGCGGGGACAGGGGGCACCCTAAGGGGCTACACCTTC. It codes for CASSAGTGGTLRGYTF.

The CDR3 here is CASSAGAPSYGYTF. The CDR3, as DNA: TGTGCCAGCAGTGCAGGGGCACCTTCCTATGGCTACACCTTC. J is TRBJ1-2 and V is TRBV2, with D tentatively TRBD1 (6 bases). V lost 4 bases and J lost 4, with 13 bases in between. Germline CDR1 SNHLY, CDR2 FYNNEI. The CDR3 totals 14 residues.

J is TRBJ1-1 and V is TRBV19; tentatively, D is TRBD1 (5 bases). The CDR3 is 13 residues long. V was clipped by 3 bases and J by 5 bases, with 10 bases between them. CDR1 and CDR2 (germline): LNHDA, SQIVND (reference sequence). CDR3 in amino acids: CASSIRGMTEAFF. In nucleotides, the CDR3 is TGTGCCAGTAGTATCCGGGGGATGACTGAAGCTTTCTTT.

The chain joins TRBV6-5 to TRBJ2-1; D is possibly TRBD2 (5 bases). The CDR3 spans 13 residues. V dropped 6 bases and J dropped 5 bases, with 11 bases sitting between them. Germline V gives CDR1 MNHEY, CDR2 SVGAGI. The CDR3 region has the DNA TGTGCCAGCAGCCCCGGGGTTAACAATGAGCAGTTCTTC. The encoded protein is CASSPGVNNEQFF.

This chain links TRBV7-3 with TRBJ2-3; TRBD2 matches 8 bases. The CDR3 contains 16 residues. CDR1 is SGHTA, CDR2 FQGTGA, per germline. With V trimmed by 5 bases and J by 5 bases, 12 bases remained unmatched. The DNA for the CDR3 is TGTGCCAGCAGCCCTGGGGGCGGGGGGCCGAGAGATACGCAGTATTTT. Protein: CASSPGGGGPRDTQYF.

CDR3 nucleotide sequence: TGCGCCAGCAGTGAGAGGGGCTACAATTTAACTAACTATGGCTACACCTTC. Translating it yields CASSERGYNLTNYGYTF. The chain employs TRBV10-1 and TRBJ1-2, with D tentatively TRBD1 (5 bases). The CDR3 spans 17 residues. V gave up 2 bases and J gave up 0 bases, with 16 bases separating them. Germline CDR1 and CDR2: WNHNN and SYGVQD (reference sequence).

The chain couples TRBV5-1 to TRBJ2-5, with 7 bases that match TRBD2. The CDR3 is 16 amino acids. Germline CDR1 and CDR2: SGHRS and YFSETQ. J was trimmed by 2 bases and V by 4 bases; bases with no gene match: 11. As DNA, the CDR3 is TGCGCCAGCAGCCTTCTTCGCGGGGGACCGCAAGAGACCCAGTACTTC. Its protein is CASSLLRGGPQETQYF.

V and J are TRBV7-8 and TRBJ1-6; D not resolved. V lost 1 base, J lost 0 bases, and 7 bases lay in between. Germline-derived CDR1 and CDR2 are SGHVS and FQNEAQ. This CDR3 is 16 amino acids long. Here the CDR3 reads CASSLGGSSYNSPLHF. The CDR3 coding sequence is TGTGCCAGCAGCTTAGGTGGGAGCTCCTATAATTCACCCCTCCACTTT. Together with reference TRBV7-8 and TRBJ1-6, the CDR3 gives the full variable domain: GAGVSQSPRYKVAKRGQDVALRCDPISGHVSLFWYQQALGQGPEFLTYFQNEAQLDKSGLPSDRFFAERPEGSVSTLKIQRTQQEDSAVYLCASSLGGSSYNSPLHFGNGTRLTVT.

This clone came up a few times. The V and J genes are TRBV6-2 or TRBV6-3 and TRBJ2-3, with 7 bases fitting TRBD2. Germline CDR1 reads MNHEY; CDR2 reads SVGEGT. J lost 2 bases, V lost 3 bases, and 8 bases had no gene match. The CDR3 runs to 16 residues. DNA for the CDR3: TGTGCCAGCAGTTATTCCCTAGCGGTAATCACAGATACGCAGTATTTT. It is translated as CASSYSLAVITDTQYF.

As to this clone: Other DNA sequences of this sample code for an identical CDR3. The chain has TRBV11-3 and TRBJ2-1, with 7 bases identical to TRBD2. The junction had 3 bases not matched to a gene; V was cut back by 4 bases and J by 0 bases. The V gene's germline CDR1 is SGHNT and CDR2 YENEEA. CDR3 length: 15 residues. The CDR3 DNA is TGTGCCAGCAGCTGGCGGGGGAGCTCCTACAATGAGCAGTTCTTC. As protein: CASSWRGSSYNEQFF.